The 25 T cell receptor beta chains listed next were all sequenced from one sample in a study of T cell changes during pregnancy in multiple sclerosis. Method: immunoSEQ multiplex PCR; TCRdb's copy keeps in-frame clones and lacks some. The table lists tens of thousands of clones, 80% to 95% of them singletons. The sample was peripheral blood, taken after pregnancy. Source of these receptors: a female donor with multiple sclerosis, enrolled in a pregnancy study.

The rearrangement links TRBV7-9 to TRBJ2-7; TRBD2 matches 13 bases. Looked up from germline, CDR1 is SEHNR and CDR2 is FQNEAQ (reference sequence). The junction had 6 bases not matched to a gene; V was cut back by 3 bases and J by 4 bases. CDR3 length: 16 residues. This CDR3 reads CASSFPLAGGPYEQYF. The CDR3 nucleotides read TGTGCCAGCAGCTTCCCACTAGCGGGAGGGCCTTACGAGCAGTACTTC.

J is TRBJ1-1 and V is TRBV18; TRBD1 matches 7 bases. CDR3 length: 14 amino acids. Germline V lookup: CDR1 KGHSH, CDR2 LQKENI. V lost 4 bases and J lost 3; bases outside the gene matches: 5. The DNA of the CDR3 is TGTGCCAGCTCACTAAGGGGGCTGGACACTGAAGCTTTCTTT. This gives the protein CASSLRGLDTEAFF.

The table lists this clone with a count of one. The rearrangement links TRBV7-6 to TRBJ2-3; D remains unclear. V lost 4 bases and J lost 4, with 12 bases in between. Per the germline V gene, CDR1 is SGHVS and CDR2 is FNYEAQ. The CDR3 runs to 14 residues. The DNA for the CDR3 is TGTGCCAGCAGCTCAGTTCCCGCCGCAGATACGCAGTATTTT. As protein: CASSSVPAADTQYF.

The chain links TRBV27 to TRBJ2-7; TRBD1 matches at 10 bases. The V gene's germline CDR1 is MNHEY and CDR2 SMNVEV (reference sequence). V shed 6 bases and J 5 bases; nucleotides not matched to a gene: 13. The CDR3 consists of 16 residues. The CDR3 bases are TGTGCCAGCAGCCGTCTTGGGGGACAGGGGTGGGACGAGCAGTACTTC. This translates into CASSRLGGQGWDEQYF.

This clone has only one observation. This chain connects TRBV5-4 to TRBJ2-1; 8 nucleotides align to TRBD2. V lost 0 bases, J lost 5 bases, and 7 bases stayed unmatched. There are 16 residues in the CDR3. Germline lookup yields CDR1 SGHNT and CDR2 YYREEE (reference sequence). DNA of the CDR3: TGTGCCAGCAGCTTGGAGTTAAGCGGGAGCCACAATGAGCAGTTCTTC. Its protein product is CASSLELSGSHNEQFF.

The V and J genes are TRBV4-2 and TRBJ2-1; D gene unclear. CDR1 and CDR2 (germline): LGHNA, YNFKEQ. V was pared by 0 bases and J by 0 bases, with 15 bases between. CDR3 size: 18 residues. This chain's CDR3 is CASSQDAAEAISYNEQFF. DNA for the CDR3: TGTGCCAGCAGCCAAGACGCCGCCGAAGCGATCTCCTACAATGAGCAGTTCTTC.

The V call is TRBV6-5, the J call TRBJ1-1; D is ambiguous. Between the trimmed V and J ends, which lost 0 bases and 1 base, there was a span of 9 bases. CDR1 and CDR2 from the germline V gene are MNHEY and SVGAGI. This CDR3 comprises 15 residues. CDR3 protein: CASSYSYSQNTEAFF. In DNA form, the CDR3 reads TGTGCCAGCAGTTACTCGTACAGCCAGAACACTGAAGCTTTCTTT.

The rearrangement uses TRBV6-1 and TRBJ1-1; 7 bases map to TRBD1. The germline V gene encodes CDR1 MNHNS and CDR2 SASEGT. This CDR3 comprises 15 residues. V was clipped by 5 bases and J by 5 bases; unmatched bases: 11. CDR3 sequence reads: CASSKVRGGRTEAFF. The CDR3 DNA reads as TGTGCCAGCAGTAAAGTGAGAGGGGGCCGGACTGAAGCTTTCTTT.

The chain has TRBV2 and TRBJ1-2; 9 bases fit TRBD1. Germline V lookup: CDR1 SNHLY, CDR2 FYNNEI. The V and J ends lost 8 bases and 8 bases, in that order; junction bases with no gene match: 12. The CDR3 has 14 residues. CDR3 residues: CASLARTGAGGYTF. The DNA for the CDR3 is TGTGCCAGCCTGGCAAGGACAGGGGCCGGCGGCTACACCTTC.

The genes are TRBV18 and TRBJ1-2; possible D gene TRBD1, 6 bases. V was pared by 2 bases and J by 3 bases, with 13 bases between. The length of the CDR3 is 15 residues. CDR1 is KGHSH and CDR2 is LQKENI in the germline V gene. CDR3 amino acids: CASSPNDRMDYGYTF. The CDR3 nucleotides are TGTGCCAGCTCACCAAATGACAGGATGGACTATGGCTACACCTTC.

V is TRBV6-1 and J is TRBJ1-1; tentatively, D is TRBD1 (6 bases). Germline V gives CDR1 MNHNS, CDR2 SASEGT. Trimming pared 8 bases from V and 1 base from J, leaving 11 bases between. The CDR3 is made up of 13 amino acids. The CDR3 nucleotides are TGTGCCAGCTCTAACAGGGAGAACACTGAAGCTTTCTTT. Its protein product is CASSNRENTEAFF.

In its sample, this clone was seen once. The V gene is TRBV30, the J gene TRBJ1-4; 8 bases are shared with TRBD1. With 1 base clipped from V and 5 bases from J, the junction kept 3 bases outside the gene matches. The CDR3 consists of 14 residues. Germline CDR1 is GTSNPN and CDR2 is SVGIG (reference sequence). The CDR3 sequence is CAWSGGTGNEKLFF. CDR3 nucleotide sequence: TGTGCCTGGAGTGGGGGGACAGGAAATGAAAAACTGTTTTTT.

This chain uses TRBV14 with TRBJ2-7; perhaps TRBD1 as D (6 bases). Germline V gene sequence: CDR1 SGHDN, CDR2 FVKESK. V was trimmed by 4 bases and J by 6 bases, leaving 16 bases between them. This CDR3 contains 14 residues. CDR3 in amino acids: CASSRLQGPREQYF. The DNA of the CDR3 is TGTGCCAGCAGCCGTCTACAGGGTCCTCGCGAGCAGTACTTC.

Regarding this clone: Other nucleotide sequences in the sample specify the same CDR3. Here the CDR3 reads CASSPPGNQPQHF. The CDR3 nucleotides are TGTGCCAGCAGTCCCCCGGGCAATCAGCCCCAGCATTTT. The chain uses TRBV28 and TRBJ1-5; D unclear. Trimming took 5 bases from V and 2 from J, leaving 7 bases between them. From germline, CDR1 is MDHEN and CDR2 SYDVKM. CDR3 length: 13 amino acids.

This clone showed up just a few times. The chain couples TRBV6-1 to TRBJ1-5; D not certain. CDR1 and CDR2 (germline): MNHNS, SASEGT. V gave up 5 bases and J gave up 7 bases, with 12 bases separating them. This CDR3 comprises 13 residues. CDR3 sequence reads: CASSQGGGQPQHF. The CDR3 nucleotides are TGTGCCAGCAGTCAAGGTGGAGGCCAGCCCCAGCATTTT.

The V gene is TRBV19, the J gene TRBJ1-2, with 7 bases identical to TRBD1. Germline V gene sequence: CDR1 LNHDA, CDR2 SQIVND (reference sequence). There are 15 residues in the CDR3. The J segment lost 4 bases and the V segment lost 4 bases, leaving 9 bases of the junction unmatched. The CDR3 DNA sequence: TGTGCCAGTAGTACCCAGACAGGGCCCTTCTATGGCTACACCTTC. It translates to CASSTQTGPFYGYTF.

The chain's CDR3 is CASRPGLAESGELFF. The CDR3 DNA sequence: TGCGCCAGCAGGCCGGGACTAGCGGAGTCCGGGGAGCTGTTTTTT. The chain employs TRBV5-1 and TRBJ2-2; 11 bases line up with TRBD2. The CDR3 sequence is 15 residues long. Germline trimming cut 5 bases from V and 6 bases from J; bases unmatched to any gene: 6. From germline, CDR1 is SGHRS and CDR2 YFSETQ.

DNA of the CDR3: TGCAGCGTCGAGGTCGGGGGGACGGAGACCCAGTACTTC. Translated, it gives CSVEVGGTETQYF. J is TRBJ2-5 and V is TRBV29-1; 7 bases map to TRBD2. V was clipped by 6 bases and J by 5 bases; unmatched bases: 9. CDR1 is SQVTM and CDR2 is ANQGSEA in the germline V gene. The CDR3 contains 13 residues.

The CDR3 DNA sequence: TGTGCCAGCAGTTCTACAGGGGCTGCACGAGAGACCCAGTACTTC. Protein: CASSSTGAARETQYF. The rearrangement uses TRBV27 and TRBJ2-5; 7 nucleotides align to TRBD1. Germline loops: CDR1 MNHEY, CDR2 SMNVEV (reference sequence). Trimming at V came to 4 bases and at J to 4 bases, leaving 9 bases not matched to a gene. The CDR3 runs 15 residues.

This rearrangement joins TRBV30 to TRBJ2-7; the match to TRBD2 covers 14 bases. V trimming: 2 bases; J trimming: 0 bases; junction bases outside the gene matches: 9. CDR3 size: 18 residues. In germline, CDR1 is GTSNPN, CDR2 SVGIG (reference sequence). The CDR3 coding sequence is TGTGCCTGGAGTATTAGTAGGACTAGCGGGAGGACCTCCTACGAGCAGTACTTC. This codes for CAWSISRTSGRTSYEQYF.

This chain joins TRBV29-1 and TRBJ1-3; D not resolved. The V end was cut by 2 bases, the J end by 0 bases, with 5 bases between. This CDR3 has 13 residues. CDR1 is SQVTM and CDR2 is ANQGSEA in the germline V gene. The CDR3 loop reads CSVEPGSGNTIYF. CDR3 DNA sequence: TGCAGCGTTGAACCAGGCTCTGGAAACACCATATATTTT. The variable domain in full, with the rest retrieved from reference TRBV29-1 and TRBJ1-3, is SAVISQKPSRDICQRGTSLTIQCQVDSQVTMMFWYRQQPGQSLTLIATANQGSEATYESGFVIDKFPISRPNLTFSTLTVSNMSPEDSSIYLCSVEPGSGNTIYFGEGSWLTVV.

The chain has TRBV25-1 and TRBJ2-6, with D tentatively TRBD2 (7 bases). Per germline, CDR1 MGHDK and CDR2 SYGVNS. There are 17 residues in the CDR3. Trimming took 10 bases from V and 3 from J, leaving 22 bases between them. CDR3 in DNA: TGTGCCACCGCGGCCCTTGGGGGGGCGCGTGGGGCCAACGTCCTGACTTTC. Translated, it gives CATAALGGARGANVLTF.

The chain employs TRBV9 and TRBJ2-5; a weak D match, TRBD1 (6 bases). The CDR3 runs to 16 residues. CDR1 is SGDLS, CDR2 YYNGEE, per germline. Trimming took off 0 bases at V and 5 bases at J, with 17 bases between the two ends. CDR3 loop: CASSVEGTSSGETQYF. CDR3 in DNA: TGTGCCAGCAGCGTAGAGGGGACAAGTTCGGGCGAGACCCAGTACTTC. Filled out from reference TRBV9 and TRBJ2-5, the complete variable domain reads DSGVTQTPKHLITATGQRVTLRCSPRSGDLSVYWYQQSLDQGLQFLIQYYNGEERAKGNILERFSAQQFPDLHSELNLSSLELGDSALYFCASSVEGTSSGETQYFGPGTRLLVL.

In its sample, this clone was seen once. The chain couples TRBV6-5 to TRBJ1-3, with no clear D. CDR1 MNHEY and CDR2 SVGAGI come from the germline V gene. The CDR3 is made up of 16 amino acids. The germline V and J ends were trimmed by 2 bases and 0 bases, with 11 bases remaining between them. The CDR3, as DNA: TGTGCCAGCAGTTACGGAGATTATGACTCTGGAAACACCATATATTTT. It specifies CASSYGDYDSGNTIYF.

This chain joins TRBV6-1 and TRBJ2-7; TRBD1 matches at 11 bases. CDR3 length equals 16 residues. V lost 4 bases and J lost 0; bases outside the gene matches: 5. CDR1 MNHNS and CDR2 SASEGT come from the germline V gene. CDR3 bases: TGTGCCAGCAGTGGGGCCGGGACAGGGGGCTCCTACGAGCAGTACTTC. Residues: CASSGAGTGGSYEQYF.